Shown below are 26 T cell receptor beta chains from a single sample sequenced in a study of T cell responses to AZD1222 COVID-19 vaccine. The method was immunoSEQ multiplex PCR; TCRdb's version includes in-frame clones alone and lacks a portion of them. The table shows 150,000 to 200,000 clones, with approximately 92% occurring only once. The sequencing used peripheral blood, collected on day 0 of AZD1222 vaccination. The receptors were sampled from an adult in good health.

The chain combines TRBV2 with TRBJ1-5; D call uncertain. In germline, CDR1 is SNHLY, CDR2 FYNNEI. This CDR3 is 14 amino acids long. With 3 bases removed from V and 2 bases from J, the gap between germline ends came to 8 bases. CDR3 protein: CASSEVMGNQPQHF. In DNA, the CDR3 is TGTGCCAGCAGTGAGGTGATGGGCAATCAGCCCCAGCATTTT. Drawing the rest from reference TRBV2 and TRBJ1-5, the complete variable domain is EPEVTQTPSHQVTQMGQEVILRCVPISNHLYFYWYRQILGQKVEFLVSFYNNEISEKSEIFDDQFSVERPDGSNFTLKIRSTKLEDSAMYFCASSEVMGNQPQHFGDGTRLSIL.

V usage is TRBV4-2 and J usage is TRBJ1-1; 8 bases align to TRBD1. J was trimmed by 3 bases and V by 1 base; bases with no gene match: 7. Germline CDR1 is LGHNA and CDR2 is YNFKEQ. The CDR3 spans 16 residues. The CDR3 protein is CASSQVSGQDYTEAFF. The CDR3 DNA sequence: TGTGCCAGCAGCCAAGTCTCGGGACAGGATTACACTGAAGCTTTCTTT.

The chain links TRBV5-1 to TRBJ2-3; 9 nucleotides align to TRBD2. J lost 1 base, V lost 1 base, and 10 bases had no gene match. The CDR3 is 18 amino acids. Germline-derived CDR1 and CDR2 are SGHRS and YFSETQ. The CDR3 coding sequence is TGCGCCAGCAGCTTGACGGCTAGCGGGACTTGGGGCACAGATACGCAGTATTTT. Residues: CASSLTASGTWGTDTQYF.

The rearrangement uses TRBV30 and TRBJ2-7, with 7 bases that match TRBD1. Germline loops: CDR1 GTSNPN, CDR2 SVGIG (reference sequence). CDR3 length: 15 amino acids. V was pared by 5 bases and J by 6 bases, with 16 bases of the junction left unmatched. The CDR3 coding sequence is TGTGCCTGGGTTCAACAGGGGCACCTGGCCGGCGAGCAGTACTTC. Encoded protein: CAWVQQGHLAGEQYF.

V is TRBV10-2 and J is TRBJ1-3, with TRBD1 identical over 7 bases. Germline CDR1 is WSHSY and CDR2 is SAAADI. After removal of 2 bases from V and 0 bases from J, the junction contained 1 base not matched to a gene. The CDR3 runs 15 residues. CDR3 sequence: CASSETGDSGNTIYF. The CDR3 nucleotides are TGCGCCAGCAGTGAGACAGGGGACTCTGGAAACACCATATATTTT.

Written as DNA, the CDR3 is TGTGCCAGCTCACCCGACAGGTGGGAGACCCAGTACTTC. Its protein is CASSPDRWETQYF. V gene TRBV18 combines with J gene TRBJ2-5, with a weak D call TRBD1 (6 bases). The CDR3 covers 13 residues. V was cut by 3 bases and J by 5 bases, with 10 bases left in between. Germline CDR1 reads KGHSH; CDR2 reads LQKENI.

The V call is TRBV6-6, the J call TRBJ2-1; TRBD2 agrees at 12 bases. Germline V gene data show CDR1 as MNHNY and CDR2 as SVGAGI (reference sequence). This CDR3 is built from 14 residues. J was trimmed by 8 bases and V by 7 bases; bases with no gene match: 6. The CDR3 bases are TGTGCCAGCAAACCACCTAGCGGGAGGGATGAGCAGTTCTTC. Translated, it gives CASKPPSGRDEQFF.

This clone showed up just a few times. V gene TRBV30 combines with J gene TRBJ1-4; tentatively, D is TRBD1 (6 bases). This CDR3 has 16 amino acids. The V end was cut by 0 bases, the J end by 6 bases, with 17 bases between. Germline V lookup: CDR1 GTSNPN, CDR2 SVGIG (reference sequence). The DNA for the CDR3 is TGTGCCTGGAGTGTAGGATTGGGGGCTCGGGATGAAAAACTGTTTTTT. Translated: CAWSVGLGARDEKLFF. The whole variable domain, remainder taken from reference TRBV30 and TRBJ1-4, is SQTIHQWPATLVQPVGSPLSLECTVEGTSNPNLYWYRQAAGRGLQLLFYSVGIGQISSEVPQNLSASRPQDRQFILSSKKLLLSDSGFYLCAWSVGLGARDEKLFFGSGTQLSVL.

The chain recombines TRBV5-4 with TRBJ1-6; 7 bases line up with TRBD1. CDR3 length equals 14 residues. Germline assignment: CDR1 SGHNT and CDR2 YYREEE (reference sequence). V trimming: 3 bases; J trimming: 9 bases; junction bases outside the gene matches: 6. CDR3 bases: TGTGCCAGCAGCTCTCAAGGGGGCTCTTCACCCCTCCACTTT. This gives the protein CASSSQGGSSPLHF.

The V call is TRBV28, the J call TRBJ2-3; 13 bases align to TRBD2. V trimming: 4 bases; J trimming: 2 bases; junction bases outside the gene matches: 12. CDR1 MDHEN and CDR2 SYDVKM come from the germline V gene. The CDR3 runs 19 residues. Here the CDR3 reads CASSSQGTSGEGPTDTQYF. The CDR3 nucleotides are TGTGCCAGCAGTTCACAGGGGACTAGCGGGGAAGGCCCCACAGATACGCAGTATTTT.

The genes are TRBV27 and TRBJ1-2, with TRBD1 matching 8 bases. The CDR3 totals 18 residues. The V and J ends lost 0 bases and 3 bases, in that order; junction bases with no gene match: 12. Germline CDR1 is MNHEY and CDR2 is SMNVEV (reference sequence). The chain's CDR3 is CASSLSPGNRGKDYGYTF. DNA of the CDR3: TGTGCCAGCAGTTTATCCCCCGGAAACAGGGGGAAAGACTATGGCTACACCTTC.

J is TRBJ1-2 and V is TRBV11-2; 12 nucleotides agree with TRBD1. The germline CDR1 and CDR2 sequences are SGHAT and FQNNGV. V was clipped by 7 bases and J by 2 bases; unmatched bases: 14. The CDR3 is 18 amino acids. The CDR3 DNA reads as TGTGCCAGCACCTCCCTCCGGGACAGGGGGCGAAAAAACTATGGCTACACCTTC. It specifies CASTSLRDRGRKNYGYTF.

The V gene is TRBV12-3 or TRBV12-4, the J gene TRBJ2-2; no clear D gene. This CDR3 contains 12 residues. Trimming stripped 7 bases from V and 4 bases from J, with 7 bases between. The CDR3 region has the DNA TGTGCCAGCACACTAAGCACCGGGGAGCTGTTTTTT. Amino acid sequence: CASTLSTGELFF.

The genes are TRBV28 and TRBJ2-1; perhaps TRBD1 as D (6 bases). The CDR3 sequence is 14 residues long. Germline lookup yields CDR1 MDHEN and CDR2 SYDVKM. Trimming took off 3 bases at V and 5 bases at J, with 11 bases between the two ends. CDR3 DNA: TGTGCCAGCAGTTTGACAGGAGGAGACAATGAGCAGTTCTTC. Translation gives CASSLTGGDNEQFF.

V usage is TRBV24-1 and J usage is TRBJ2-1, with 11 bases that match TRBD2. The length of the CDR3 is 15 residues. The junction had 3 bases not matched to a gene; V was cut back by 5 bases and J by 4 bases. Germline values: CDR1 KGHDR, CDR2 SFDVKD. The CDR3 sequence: CATSVTSGGYNEQFF. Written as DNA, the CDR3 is TGTGCCACCAGTGTTACTAGCGGGGGATACAATGAGCAGTTCTTC.

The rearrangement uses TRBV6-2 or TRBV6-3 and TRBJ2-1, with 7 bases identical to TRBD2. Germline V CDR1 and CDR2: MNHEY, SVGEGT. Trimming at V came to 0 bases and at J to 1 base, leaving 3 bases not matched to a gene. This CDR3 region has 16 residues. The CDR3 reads CASSYSGRGSYNEQFF. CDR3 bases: TGTGCCAGCAGTTACTCGGGGAGGGGTTCCTACAATGAGCAGTTCTTC.

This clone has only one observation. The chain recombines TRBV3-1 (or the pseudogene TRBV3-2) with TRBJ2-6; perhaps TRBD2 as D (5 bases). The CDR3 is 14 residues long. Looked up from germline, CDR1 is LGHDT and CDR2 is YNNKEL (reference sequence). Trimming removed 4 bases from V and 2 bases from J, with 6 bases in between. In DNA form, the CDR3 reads TGTGCCAGCAGCCCGGAGGCTGGGGCCAACGTCCTGACTTTC. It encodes CASSPEAGANVLTF.

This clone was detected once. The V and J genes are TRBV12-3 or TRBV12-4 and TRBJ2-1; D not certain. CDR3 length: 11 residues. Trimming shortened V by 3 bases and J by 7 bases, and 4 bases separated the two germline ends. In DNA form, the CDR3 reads TGTGCCAGCAGTTTTGGGAATGAGCAGTTCTTC. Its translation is CASSFGNEQFF.

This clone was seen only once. CDR3 in amino acids: CASSLTDKRTQYF. The CDR3 nucleotides are TGTGCCAGCAGCCTAACGGACAAACGAACCCAGTACTTC. The chain links TRBV3-1 (or the pseudogene TRBV3-2) to TRBJ2-5; D is perhaps TRBD1 (5 bases). The CDR3 runs to 13 residues. Germline V gene sequence: CDR1 LGHDT, CDR2 YNNKEL (reference sequence). Deletions cut 4 bases from V and 8 bases from J, with 14 bases between.

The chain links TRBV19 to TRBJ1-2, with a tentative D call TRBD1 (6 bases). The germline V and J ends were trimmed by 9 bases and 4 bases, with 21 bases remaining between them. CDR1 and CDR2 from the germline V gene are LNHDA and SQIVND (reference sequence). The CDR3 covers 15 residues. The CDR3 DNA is TGTGCCAGCCAACGGGGAGGGGGTGAGGTCTATGGCTACACCTTC. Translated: CASQRGGGEVYGYTF.

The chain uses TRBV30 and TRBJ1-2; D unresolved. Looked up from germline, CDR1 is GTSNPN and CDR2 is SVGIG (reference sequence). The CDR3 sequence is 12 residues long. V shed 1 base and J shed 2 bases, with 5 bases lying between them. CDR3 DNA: TGTGCCTGGAGTGGAGGGAACTATGGCTACACCTTC. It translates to CAWSGGNYGYTF. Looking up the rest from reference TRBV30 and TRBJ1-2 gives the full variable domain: SQTIHQWPATLVQPVGSPLSLECTVEGTSNPNLYWYRQAAGRGLQLLFYSVGIGQISSEVPQNLSASRPQDRQFILSSKKLLLSDSGFYLCAWSGGNYGYTFGSGTRLTVV.

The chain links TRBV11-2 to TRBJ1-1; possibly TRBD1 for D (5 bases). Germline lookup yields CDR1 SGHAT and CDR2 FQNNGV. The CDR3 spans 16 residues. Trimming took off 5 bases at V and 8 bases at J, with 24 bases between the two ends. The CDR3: CASSAGQRRQTAEAFF. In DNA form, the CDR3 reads TGTGCCAGCAGCGCAGGCCAGAGGAGACAGACGGCCGAAGCTTTCTTT.

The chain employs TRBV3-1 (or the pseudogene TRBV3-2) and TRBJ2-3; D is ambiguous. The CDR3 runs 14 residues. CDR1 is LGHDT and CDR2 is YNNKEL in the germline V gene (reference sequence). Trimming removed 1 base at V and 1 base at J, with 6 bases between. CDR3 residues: CASSQVAGTDTQYF. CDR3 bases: TGTGCCAGCAGCCAAGTTGCAGGCACAGATACGCAGTATTTT.

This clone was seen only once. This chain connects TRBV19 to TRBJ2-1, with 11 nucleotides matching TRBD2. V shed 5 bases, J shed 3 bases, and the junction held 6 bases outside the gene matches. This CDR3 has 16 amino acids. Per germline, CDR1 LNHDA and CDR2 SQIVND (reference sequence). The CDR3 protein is CASSSGTSGLYNEQFF. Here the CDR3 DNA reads TGTGCCAGTAGTTCCGGGACTAGCGGACTCTACAATGAGCAGTTCTTC.

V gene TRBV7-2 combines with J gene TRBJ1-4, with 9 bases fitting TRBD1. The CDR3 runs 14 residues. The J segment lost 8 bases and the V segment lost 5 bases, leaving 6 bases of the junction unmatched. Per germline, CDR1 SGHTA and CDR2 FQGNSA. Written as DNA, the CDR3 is TGTGCCAGCAGCCCGGGACAGGGTAGGGAAAAACTGTTTTTT. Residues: CASSPGQGREKLFF.

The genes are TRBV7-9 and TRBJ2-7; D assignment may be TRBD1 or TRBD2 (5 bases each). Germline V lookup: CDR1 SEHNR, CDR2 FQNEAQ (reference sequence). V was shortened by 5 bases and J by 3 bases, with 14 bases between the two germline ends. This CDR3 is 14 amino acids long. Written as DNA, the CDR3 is TGTGCCAGCAGCGGCGTAGAGGGGTTCTACGAGCAGTACTTC. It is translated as CASSGVEGFYEQYF.